The T cell receptor beta chain described here comes from a study of early T cells in non-severe SARS-CoV-2 infection. V dropped 0 bases and J dropped 0; count of bases not matched to a gene: 5. CDR1 and CDR2 (germline): MGHRA, YSYEKL. This CDR3 has 17 residues. TCRdb itself ran the 5' RACE reads through MiXCR, one entry per CDR3 protein. The top ten clones hold approximately 4.5% of a sample with fewer than 85,000 distinct CDR3 sequences, roughly 12% of them seen once. This clonotype was found a few times. J is TRBJ2-1 and V is TRBV4-1; TRBD2 agrees at 7 bases. The clonotype comes from an adult who was a healthcare worker with PCR-confirmed SARS-CoV-2 infection or an uninfected control (not recorded which). Sequencing used whole blood. As DNA, the CDR3 is TGCGCCAGCAGCCAAGATCTGGGCGGGAGCTCCTACAATGAGCAGTTCTTC. It specifies CASSQDLGGSSYNEQFF.